Listed here is a single T cell receptor (beta chain). TCRdb's copy holds only in-frame clones and misses some; the assay was immunoSEQ multiplex PCR. The sample records some 330,000 clones, roughly 88% being singletons. This sample is part of a study of Ad26.COV2.S vaccination and SARS-CoV-2 variants. As to treatment: some 20 received Ad26.COV2.S at low or high dose, single or two shots; 5 received placebo; per-sample allocation not given. Repertoires come from day 63 after the first vaccine or placebo injection. This vaccine is an Ad26 vector that expresses the Wuhan-strain SARS-CoV-2 spike. Germline loops: CDR1 SGHDT, CDR2 YYEEEE. V lost 0 bases, J lost 1 base, and 5 bases stayed unmatched. The CDR3 runs to 16 residues.

The sequenced sample was peripheral blood, obtained in a trial of Ad26.COV2.S vaccine versus placebo. The chain uses TRBV5-6 and TRBJ2-3; 7 bases fit TRBD2. The TCR sequence derives from a person aged 18-65 years who received the Ad26.COV2.S COVID-19 vaccine or a placebo. CDR3 in amino acids: CASSLVRGGGTDTQYF. CDR3 bases: TGTGCCAGCAGCTTGGTTCGGGGAGGGGGCACAGATACGCAGTATTTT.